The 7 T cell receptor beta chains given below trace back to one sample, sequenced in a study of T cell clusters in autoimmune cytopenias. TRB rearrangements were amplified by touch-down multiplex PCR with mixed TRB-A/B primers. TCRdb reprocessed the multiplex PCR reads, keeping one entry per CDR3 protein, no DNA. This sample carries over 6,000 distinct CDR3 sequences, with about 9.6% going to the ten biggest clones. TRB amplification used approximately 250 ng of peripheral blood genomic DNA. The same sample was also studied in work on T cell repertoires in aging, cancer and after chemotherapy.

Sequencing input: peripheral blood. These receptors all come from a human donor in good health.

CDR3 sequence reads: CASIKGGSNQPQHF. This rearrangement joins TRBV6-5 to TRBJ1-5; no DNA is available, so the TRBD1 call from TCRdb remains unchecked. The CDR3 loop spans 14 amino acids. Germline lookup yields CDR1 MNHEY and CDR2 SVGAGI.

This clonotype is deemed medium-sized by its frequency. The chain recombines TRBV19 with TRBJ1-6; TCRdb proposes TRBD1, but this gene call is untestable without DNA. The CDR3 length is 14 residues. The V gene's germline CDR1 is LNHDA and CDR2 SQIVND (reference sequence). CDR3 in amino acids: CASSVGQGVSPLHF.

The chain uses TRBV5-5 and TRBJ1-1. The germline gives CDR1 SGHKS, CDR2 YYEKEE (reference sequence). This CDR3 is 11 amino acids long. CDR3: CASSPDSEAFF.

Judged by frequency, this clonotype is medium-sized. CDR3 loop: CASSLSYTGELFF. This sequence joins TRBV12-3 or TRBV12-4 and TRBJ2-2. The CDR3 sequence is 13 residues long.

This clonotype registers medium-sized by frequency. The CDR3 is CASSWGVSSGANVLTF. This chain uses TRBV5-5 with TRBJ2-6. CDR1 and CDR2 from the germline V gene are SGHKS and YYEKEE (reference sequence). This CDR3 is 16 amino acids long.

V gene TRBV19 combines with J gene TRBJ1-5; the D gene TCRdb calls, TRBD1, cannot be checked with no DNA. Germline-derived CDR1 and CDR2 are LNHDA and SQIVND (reference sequence). This CDR3 contains 21 residues. CDR3: CASSISFETGEGGPNNQPQHF.

V usage is TRBV27 and J usage is TRBJ1-6. The germline V gene has CDR1 MNHEY and CDR2 SMNVEV (reference sequence). The CDR3 extends over 16 amino acids. The CDR3 sequence is CASSLVVGSYNSPLHF.